This T cell receptor beta chain was obtained from a study of blood T cell repertoires in COVID-19. Across the whole study: Acute and convalescent COVID-19 specimens originated in the United States, Italy and Spain. PBMCs, B-cell-depleted T cells, or T cells were the source of the cDNA or gDNA that made up the material.

Germline V lookup: CDR1 SEHNR, CDR2 FQNEAQ (reference sequence). CDR3 length equals 15 residues. The germline V and J ends were trimmed by 1 base and 9 bases, with 16 bases remaining between them. Authors' methods: Amplified reference gene primers provided the basis for estimating nucleated cell counts. TCRdb's copy holds only in-frame clones and misses some; the assay was immunoSEQ multiplex PCR. V, J and clone size are those of that table, while D and trimming were read from the DNA. In the table there are approximately 48,000 clones, around 83% of which are singletons. The clonotype was recovered from a man aged 55 to 69 with acute or convalescent COVID-19. The material sequenced was peripheral blood. V usage is TRBV7-9 and J usage is TRBJ2-1, with D possibly TRBD1 on 6 matching bases. DNA for the CDR3: TGTGCCAGCAGCTTAGTTTCAGGGGTCGTAGGTGAGCAGTTCTTC. It specifies CASSLVSGVVGEQFF.